Following are 9 T cell receptor beta chains from one sample sequenced in a study of graft-versus-host responses after intestinal transplantation. These receptors have no known antigen. Assay: immunoSEQ multiplex PCR; the TCRdb copy retains only in-frame clones and omits some. The table lists tens of thousands of clones, around nine tenths of them singletons. This material consisted of unstimulated CD4+ T cells sorted from spleen or lymph node cells, taken before intestinal transplant. Receptor source: a human donor who received an intestinal transplant.

The chain has TRBV14 and TRBJ2-1, with TRBD1 as a possible D gene (6 bases). Germline V gene data show CDR1 as SGHDN and CDR2 as FVKESK. V shed 4 bases and J shed 0 bases, with 13 bases lying between them. The CDR3 has 16 residues. The CDR3 sequence: CASSPLRGSSYNEQFF. CDR3 DNA: TGTGCCAGCAGCCCCTTGAGGGGGAGCTCCTACAATGAGCAGTTCTTC.

The CDR3 DNA sequence: TGTGCCAGCAGCAAAATTAGGACAGCGGACCGCCAAGAGACCCAGTACTTC. As protein: CASSKIRTADRQETQYF. V and J are TRBV21-1 and TRBJ2-5; the table's TRBD1 call for D was not verified on the DNA. TRBV21-1 is a documented pseudogene. The CDR3 contains 17 residues.

The chain uses TRBV4-2 and TRBJ1-1; D perhaps matches TRBD1 (6 bases). CDR3 length: 15 residues. In germline, CDR1 is LGHNA, CDR2 YNFKEQ. Trimming took off 0 bases at V and 1 base at J, with 9 bases between the two ends. The CDR3 is CASSQDGGANTEAFF. Here the CDR3 DNA reads TGTGCCAGCAGCCAAGATGGGGGGGCGAACACTGAAGCTTTCTTT.

The V call is TRBV19, the J call TRBJ2-2; perhaps TRBD2 as D (6 bases). Germline CDR1 and CDR2: LNHDA and SQIVND (reference sequence). CDR3 length equals 16 residues. V lost 4 bases and J lost 6, with 18 bases in between. DNA of the CDR3: TGTGCCAGTAGTACAAGGCGACTAGTGTTAGCCGGGGAGCTGTTTTTT. The encoded protein is CASSTRRLVLAGELFF.

The CDR3 nucleotides are TGTGCCAGCAGTTCCTACAGGGGGCTCCAGCCCCAGCATTTT. Its translation is CASSSYRGLQPQHF. This chain uses TRBV6-1 with TRBJ1-5; TRBD1 matches at 9 bases. Germline loops: CDR1 MNHNS, CDR2 SASEGT. V was clipped by 5 bases and J by 7 bases; unmatched bases: 6. The length of the CDR3 is 14 residues.

The rearrangement joins TRBV19 to TRBJ2-1; 8 bases match TRBD2. This CDR3 has 14 amino acids. The junction had 9 bases not matched to a gene; V was cut back by 10 bases and J by 4 bases. The V gene's germline CDR1 is LNHDA and CDR2 SQIVND (reference sequence). CDR3 amino acids: CATGRGQGYNEQFF. CDR3 sequence (DNA): TGTGCCACCGGGAGGGGACAAGGATACAATGAGCAGTTCTTC.

This clone was detected only once. This rearrangement joins TRBV11-1 to TRBJ1-2; 7 nucleotides align to TRBD1. After removal of 1 base from V and 8 bases from J, the junction contained 7 bases not matched to a gene. Germline V gene data show CDR1 as SGHAT and CDR2 as FQDESV (reference sequence). This CDR3 is built from 14 residues. This chain's CDR3 is CASSLDLGQRGYTF. The CDR3 DNA reads TGTGCCAGCAGCTTAGACCTGGGACAGCGGGGCTACACCTTC.

The V gene is TRBV19, the J gene TRBJ1-5; 9 positions agree with TRBD1. V lost 5 bases and J lost 7; bases outside the gene matches: 6. The germline V gene has CDR1 LNHDA and CDR2 SQIVND (reference sequence). There are 14 residues in the CDR3. In DNA form, the CDR3 reads TGTGCCAGTAGTTGGGGACAGGGTGGCCAGCCCCAGCATTTT. Translating gives CASSWGQGGQPQHF.

In this sample, this clone turned up a few times. V usage is TRBV11-2 and J usage is TRBJ1-2; no clear D. Trimming left V 5 bases short and J 4 bases short, with 17 bases between. Germline V gene sequence: CDR1 SGHAT, CDR2 FQNNGV. The CDR3 is 15 residues long. CDR3 loop: CASSPVAGVSYGYTF. The CDR3 DNA reads TGTGCCAGCAGCCCCGTCGCCGGGGTCAGCTATGGCTACACCTTC.